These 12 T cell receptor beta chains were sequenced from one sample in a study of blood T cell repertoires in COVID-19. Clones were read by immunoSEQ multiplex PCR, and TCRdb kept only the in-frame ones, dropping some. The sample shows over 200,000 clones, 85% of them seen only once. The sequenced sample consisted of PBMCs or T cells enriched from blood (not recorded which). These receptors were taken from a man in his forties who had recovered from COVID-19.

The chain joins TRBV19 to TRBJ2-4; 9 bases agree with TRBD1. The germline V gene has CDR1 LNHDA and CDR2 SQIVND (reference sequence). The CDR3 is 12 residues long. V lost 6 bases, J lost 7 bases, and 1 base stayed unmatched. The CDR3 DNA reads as TGTGCCAGTAGGACAGGGGGGAACATTCAGTACTTC. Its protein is CASRTGGNIQYF.

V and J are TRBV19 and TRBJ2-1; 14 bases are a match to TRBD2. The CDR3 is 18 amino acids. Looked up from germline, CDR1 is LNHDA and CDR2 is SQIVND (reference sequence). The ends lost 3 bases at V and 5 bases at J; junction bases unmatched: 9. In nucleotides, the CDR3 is TGTGCCAGTAGTATGGCGTGGGGACTAGCGGGAGCCCACAATGAGCAGTTCTTC. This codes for CASSMAWGLAGAHNEQFF. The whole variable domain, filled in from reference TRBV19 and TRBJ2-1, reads DGGITQSPKYLFRKEGQNVTLSCEQNLNHDAMYWYRQDPGQGLRLIYYSQIVNDFQKGDIAEGYSVSREKKESFPLTVTSAQKNPTAFYLCASSMAWGLAGAHNEQFFGPGTRLTVL.

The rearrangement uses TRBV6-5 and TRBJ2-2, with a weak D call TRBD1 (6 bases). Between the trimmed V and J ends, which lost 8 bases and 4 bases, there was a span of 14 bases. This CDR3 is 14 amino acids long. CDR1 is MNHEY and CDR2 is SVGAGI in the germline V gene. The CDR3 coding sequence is TGTGCCAGCGGCATGGGACACCGCACCGGGGAGCTGTTTTTT. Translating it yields CASGMGHRTGELFF.

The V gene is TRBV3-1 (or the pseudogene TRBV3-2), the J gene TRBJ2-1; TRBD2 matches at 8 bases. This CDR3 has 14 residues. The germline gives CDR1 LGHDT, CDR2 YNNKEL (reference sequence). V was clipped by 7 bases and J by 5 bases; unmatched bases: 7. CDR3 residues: CASIPSGPNNEQFF. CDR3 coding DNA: TGTGCCAGCATCCCTAGCGGGCCTAACAATGAGCAGTTCTTC.

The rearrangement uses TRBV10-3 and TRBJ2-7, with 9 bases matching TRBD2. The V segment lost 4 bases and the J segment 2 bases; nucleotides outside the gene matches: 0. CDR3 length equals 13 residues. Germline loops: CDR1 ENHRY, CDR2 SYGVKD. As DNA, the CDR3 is TGTGCCATCAGTGGACTAGCGGCCTACGAGCAGTACTTC. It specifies CAISGLAAYEQYF.

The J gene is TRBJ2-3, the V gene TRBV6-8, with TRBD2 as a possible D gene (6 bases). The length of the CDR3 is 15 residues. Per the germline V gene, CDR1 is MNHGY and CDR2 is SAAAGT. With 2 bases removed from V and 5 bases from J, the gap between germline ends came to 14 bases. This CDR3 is CASSYGSGAVDTQYF. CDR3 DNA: TGTGCCAGCAGTTACGGGTCGGGAGCGGTAGATACGCAGTATTTT.

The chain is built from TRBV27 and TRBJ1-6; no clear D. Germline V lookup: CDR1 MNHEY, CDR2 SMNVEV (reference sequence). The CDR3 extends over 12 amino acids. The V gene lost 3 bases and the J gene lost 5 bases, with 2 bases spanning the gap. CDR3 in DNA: TGTGCCAGCAGTTTTAATAATTCACCCCTCCACTTT. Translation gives CASSFNNSPLHF.

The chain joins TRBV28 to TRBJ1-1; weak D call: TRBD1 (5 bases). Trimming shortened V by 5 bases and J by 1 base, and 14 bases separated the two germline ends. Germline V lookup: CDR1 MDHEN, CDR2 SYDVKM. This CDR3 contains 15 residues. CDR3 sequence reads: CASSAPGGPNTEAFF. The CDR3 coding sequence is TGTGCCAGCAGTGCCCCCGGGGGACCGAACACTGAAGCTTTCTTT.

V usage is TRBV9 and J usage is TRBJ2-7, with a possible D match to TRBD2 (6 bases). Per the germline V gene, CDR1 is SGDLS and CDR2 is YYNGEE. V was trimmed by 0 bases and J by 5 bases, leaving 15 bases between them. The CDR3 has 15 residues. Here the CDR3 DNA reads TGTGCCAGCAGCGTAGGGGGCGGGACCCACGACGAGCAGTACTTC. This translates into CASSVGGGTHDEQYF.

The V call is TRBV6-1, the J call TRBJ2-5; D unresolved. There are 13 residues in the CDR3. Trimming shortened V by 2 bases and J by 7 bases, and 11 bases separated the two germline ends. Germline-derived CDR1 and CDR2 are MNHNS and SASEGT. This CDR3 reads CASSESGYATQYF. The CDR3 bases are TGTGCCAGCAGTGAATCAGGATACGCGACCCAGTACTTC.

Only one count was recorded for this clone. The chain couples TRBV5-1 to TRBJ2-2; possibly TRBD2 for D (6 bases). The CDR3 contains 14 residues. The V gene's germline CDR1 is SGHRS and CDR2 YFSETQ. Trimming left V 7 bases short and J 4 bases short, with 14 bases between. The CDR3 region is CASGPRESTGELFF. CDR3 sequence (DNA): TGCGCCAGCGGCCCCCGGGAGAGCACCGGGGAGCTGTTTTTT. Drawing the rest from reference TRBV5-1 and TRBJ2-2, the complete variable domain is KAGVTQTPRYLIKTRGQQVTLSCSPISGHRSVSWYQQTPGQGLQFLFEYFSETQRNKGNFPGRFSGRQFSNSRSEMNVSTLELGDSALYLCASGPRESTGELFFGEGSRLTVL.

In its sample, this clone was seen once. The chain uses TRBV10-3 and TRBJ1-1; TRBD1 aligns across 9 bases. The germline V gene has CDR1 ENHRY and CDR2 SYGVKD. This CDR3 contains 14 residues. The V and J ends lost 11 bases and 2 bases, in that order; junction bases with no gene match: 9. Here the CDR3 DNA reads TGTGCCGCCGGGAGGGACAGGGCCAACACTGAAGCTTTCTTT. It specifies CAAGRDRANTEAFF.